These 17 T cell receptor beta chains were all obtained from the same sample, sequenced in a study of T cell clonotyping in hematopoietic cell transplantation. Profiled with immunoSEQ multiplex PCR; TCRdb holds only in-frame clones, not every one. The repertoire holds about 14,000 clones, about nine tenths seen once, with 10% to 15% in the top ten. Sample: PBMCs, taken 100 days after allogeneic stem cell transplant. The source is a male patient between 45 and 60 years old who had an allogeneic stem cell transplant from an unrelated donor, so T cells may come from the graft donor. Some clones in this sample may be carry-over from other donors' samples.

The chain couples TRBV9 to TRBJ2-1, with D possibly being TRBD2 (6 bases). The ends were cut back, 3 bases at V and 2 bases at J, with 12 bases in the middle. The CDR3 loop spans 15 amino acids. The germline V gene encodes CDR1 SGDLS and CDR2 YYNGEE. The CDR3, as DNA: TGTGCCAGCAGCGCCGGGGAGGCAGCCTACAATGAGCAGTTCTTC. It specifies CASSAGEAAYNEQFF.

The chain employs TRBV28 and TRBJ2-7; 10 bases are a match to TRBD1. V trimming: 3 bases; J trimming: 3 bases; junction bases outside the gene matches: 2. The CDR3 spans 14 residues. In germline, CDR1 is MDHEN, CDR2 SYDVKM. CDR3 sequence (DNA): TGTGCCAGCAGTTTGACAGGGGGCGTCTACGAGCAGTACTTC. It yields the protein CASSLTGGVYEQYF.

The rearrangement links TRBV29-1 to TRBJ1-1; D is perhaps TRBD1 (5 bases). The CDR3 runs 11 residues. In germline, CDR1 is SQVTM, CDR2 ANQGSEA. Trimming pared 1 base from V and 8 bases from J, leaving 8 bases between. The DNA of the CDR3 is TGCAGCGTTGAAGTTGGGGCAGAAGCTTTCTTT. It yields the protein CSVEVGAEAFF.

The rearrangement joins TRBV15 to TRBJ1-4, with 8 bases identical to TRBD1. Losses at the gene ends were 8 bases for V and 8 bases for J; bases not matched to a gene: 4. Germline CDR1 LNHNV, CDR2 YYDKDF (reference sequence). The CDR3 runs 12 residues. CDR3 DNA sequence: TGTGCCACCGGACAGGGAGGCGAAAAACTGTTTTTT. Translated, it gives CATGQGGEKLFF.

The CDR3 nucleotides read TGTGCCAGCTCACCACGATGGACGGACGCCTACGAGCAGTACTTC. Amino acid sequence: CASSPRWTDAYEQYF. The chain combines TRBV18 with TRBJ2-7; no reliable D call. The CDR3 length is 15 residues. The germline CDR1 and CDR2 sequences are KGHSH and LQKENI. V was cut by 1 base and J by 2 bases, with 12 bases left in between.

The chain joins TRBV2 to TRBJ2-3; 8 positions match TRBD1. The V gene end was trimmed by 4 bases and the J gene end by 0 bases; junction bases not matched to a gene: 0. The germline V gene has CDR1 SNHLY and CDR2 FYNNEI. CDR3 length equals 14 residues. CDR3: CASSGQGSTDTQYF. The DNA of the CDR3 is TGTGCCAGCAGTGGACAGGGGAGCACAGATACGCAGTATTTT.

The V gene is TRBV6-5, the J gene TRBJ2-2; no definite D call. CDR1 and CDR2 (germline): MNHEY, SVGAGI. This CDR3 region has 14 residues. Between the trimmed V and J ends, which lost 2 bases and 2 bases, there was a span of 6 bases. This chain's CDR3 is CASSYGLNTGELFF. In DNA, the CDR3 is TGTGCCAGCAGTTACGGGTTAAACACCGGGGAGCTGTTTTTT.

This chain links TRBV2 with TRBJ1-5; 7 nucleotides align to TRBD1. The CDR3 is 13 residues long. V shed 6 bases, J shed 7 bases, and the junction held 6 bases outside the gene matches. Germline V gives CDR1 SNHLY, CDR2 FYNNEI. This chain's CDR3 is CASSPGTVQPQHF. For the CDR3, the DNA is TGTGCCAGCAGCCCCGGGACAGTCCAGCCCCAGCATTTT.

This sequence joins TRBV4-1 and TRBJ2-3, with 13 bases identical to TRBD2. Losses at the gene ends were 5 bases for V and 1 base for J; bases not matched to a gene: 9. Germline V CDR1 and CDR2: MGHRA, YSYEKL. The CDR3 is 18 amino acids. The CDR3 DNA follows: TGCGCCAGCAGCTTGGGACTAGCGGGAATTGGAGGCACAGATACGCAGTATTTT. It codes for CASSLGLAGIGGTDTQYF.

The V gene is TRBV30, the J gene TRBJ2-2; D is undetermined. This CDR3 is built from 15 residues. Germline V gene lookup returns CDR1 GTSNPN and CDR2 SVGIG (reference sequence). Trimming took 5 bases from V and 2 from J, leaving 15 bases between them. This CDR3 is CAWSAFNRNTGELFF. In DNA form, the CDR3 reads TGTGCCTGGTCCGCCTTTAACAGAAACACCGGGGAGCTGTTTTTT.

This chain uses TRBV27 with TRBJ2-3; 7 positions agree with TRBD2. The length of the CDR3 is 17 residues. From germline, CDR1 is MNHEY and CDR2 SMNVEV (reference sequence). With 5 bases clipped from V and 2 bases from J, the junction kept 13 bases outside the gene matches. As DNA, the CDR3 is TGTGCCAGCAGTCCTCTTACTAGCGTTCTCCTCACAGATACGCAGTATTTT. Translating it yields CASSPLTSVLLTDTQYF.

The chain recombines TRBV19 with TRBJ2-5; D may match TRBD1 or TRBD2 (7 bases each). The V and J ends lost 4 bases and 2 bases respectively, with 14 bases between them. Germline V gene sequence: CDR1 LNHDA, CDR2 SQIVND (reference sequence). The CDR3 totals 15 residues. This chain's CDR3 is CASSRAQGGQETQYF. CDR3 nucleotides: TGTGCCAGTAGTAGAGCCCAGGGGGGGCAAGAGACCCAGTACTTC. Full variable domain (remainder filled in from reference TRBV19 and TRBJ2-5): DGGITQSPKYLFRKEGQNVTLSCEQNLNHDAMYWYRQDPGQGLRLIYYSQIVNDFQKGDIAEGYSVSREKKESFPLTVTSAQKNPTAFYLCASSRAQGGQETQYFGPGTRLLVL.

This chain joins TRBV10-3 and TRBJ1-2; possibly TRBD1 for D (5 bases). Germline values: CDR1 ENHRY, CDR2 SYGVKD. The CDR3 has 13 amino acids. Trimming stripped 7 bases from V and 0 bases from J, with 9 bases between. The CDR3 loop is CAITPTANYGYTF. CDR3 coding DNA: TGTGCCATCACCCCGACAGCTAACTATGGCTACACCTTC.

The chain combines TRBV7-6 with TRBJ1-3; no definite D call. The CDR3 is 15 amino acids. CDR1 is SGHVS and CDR2 is FNYEAQ in the germline V gene. V lost 3 bases to trimming and J lost 3 bases, with 12 bases between them. CDR3 sequence: CASSLGPQIGNTIYF. CDR3 nucleotide sequence: TGTGCCAGCAGCTTGGGCCCGCAGATTGGAAACACCATATATTTT.

The genes are TRBV2 and TRBJ2-1; 12 bases fit TRBD2. Trimming removed 7 bases from V and 6 bases from J; junction bases left unmatched: 7. Germline V lookup: CDR1 SNHLY, CDR2 FYNNEI. CDR3 length equals 15 residues. CDR3 bases: TGTGCCAGCACGCAGCTAGCGGGAGGGGGCAATGAGCAGTTCTTC. Translated, it gives CASTQLAGGGNEQFF. The whole variable domain, remainder taken from reference TRBV2 and TRBJ2-1, is EPEVTQTPSHQVTQMGQEVILRCVPISNHLYFYWYRQILGQKVEFLVSFYNNEISEKSEIFDDQFSVERPDGSNFTLKIRSTKLEDSAMYFCASTQLAGGGNEQFFGPGTRLTVL.

The J gene is TRBJ1-1, the V gene TRBV9; D might be TRBD1 (6 bases). V dropped 2 bases and J dropped 1 base, with 12 bases sitting between them. This CDR3 has 15 residues. Germline V CDR1 and CDR2: SGDLS, YYNGEE. The CDR3 protein is CASSVLGAANTEAFF. DNA of the CDR3: TGTGCCAGCAGCGTCTTGGGGGCGGCGAACACTGAAGCTTTCTTT.

This chain links TRBV9 with TRBJ1-3; TRBD1 is a possible D gene (5 bases). Trimming stripped 4 bases from V and 2 bases from J, with 13 bases between. Germline V gene sequence: CDR1 SGDLS, CDR2 YYNGEE. There are 15 residues in the CDR3. The CDR3 bases are TGTGCCAGCAGCCAGGGCCCAGAAGCTGGAAACACCATATATTTT. It yields the protein CASSQGPEAGNTIYF.